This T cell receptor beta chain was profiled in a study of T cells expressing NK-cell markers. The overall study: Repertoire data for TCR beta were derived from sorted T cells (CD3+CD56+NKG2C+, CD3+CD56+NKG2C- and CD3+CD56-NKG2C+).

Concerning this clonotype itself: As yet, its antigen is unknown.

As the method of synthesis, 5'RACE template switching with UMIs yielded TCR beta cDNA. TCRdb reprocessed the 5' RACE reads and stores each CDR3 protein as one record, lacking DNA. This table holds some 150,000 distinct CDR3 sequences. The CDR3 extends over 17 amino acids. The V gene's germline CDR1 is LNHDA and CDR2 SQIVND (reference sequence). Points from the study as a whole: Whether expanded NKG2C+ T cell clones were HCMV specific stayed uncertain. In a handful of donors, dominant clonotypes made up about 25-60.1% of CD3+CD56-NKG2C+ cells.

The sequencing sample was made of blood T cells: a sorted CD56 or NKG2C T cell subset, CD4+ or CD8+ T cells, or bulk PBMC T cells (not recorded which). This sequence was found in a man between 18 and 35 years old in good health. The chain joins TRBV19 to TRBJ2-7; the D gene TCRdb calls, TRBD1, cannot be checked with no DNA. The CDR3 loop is CASGAMGSLLRGYEQYF.